These 30 T cell receptor beta chains originate from one sample sequenced in a study of blood T cell repertoires in COVID-19. This table comes from immunoSEQ multiplex PCR, and its TCRdb copy is limited to in-frame clones, with some not included. The repertoire holds about 300,000 clones, with 89% as singletons. The specimen was peripheral blood. Receptors were obtained from a man aged 18-30 years who had recovered from COVID-19.

The genes are TRBV2 and TRBJ1-3; 10 bases align to TRBD1. Germline V gene data show CDR1 as SNHLY and CDR2 as FYNNEI. This CDR3 spans 14 amino acids. Trimming at V came to 7 bases and at J to 2 bases, leaving 2 bases not matched to a gene. The CDR3 region is CASTGTGAGNTIYF. The DNA for the CDR3 is TGTGCCAGCACCGGGACAGGGGCTGGAAACACCATATATTTT.

The chain couples TRBV5-4 to TRBJ2-5, with 11 positions matching TRBD2. With V trimmed by 0 bases and J by 4 bases, 8 bases remained unmatched. The CDR3 extends over 17 amino acids. The germline CDR1 and CDR2 sequences are SGHNT and YYREEE (reference sequence). The CDR3 is CASSLGLAGNLPETQYF. CDR3 bases: TGTGCCAGCAGCTTGGGACTAGCGGGGAATTTACCAGAGACCCAGTACTTC.

V gene TRBV5-1 combines with J gene TRBJ2-2; possible D gene TRBD1, 6 bases. Germline-derived CDR1 and CDR2 are SGHRS and YFSETQ. The CDR3 is 14 amino acids. Trimming took 2 bases from V and 4 from J, leaving 9 bases between them. CDR3 DNA sequence: TGCGCCAGCAGCTTCACAGGGTTCACCGGGGAGCTGTTTTTT. Its protein product is CASSFTGFTGELFF.

In this sample, this clone turned up once. At the DNA level, this CDR3 is encoded by other sequences in the same sample as well. This rearrangement joins TRBV6-5 to TRBJ2-7, with TRBD2 matching over 7 bases. Germline-derived CDR1 and CDR2 are MNHEY and SVGAGI. There are 12 residues in the CDR3. V lost 0 bases to trimming and J lost 7 bases; unmatched junction nucleotides: 0. CDR3 in amino acids: CASSYSSGEQYF. CDR3 sequence (DNA): TGTGCCAGCAGTTACTCTAGCGGGGAGCAGTACTTC.

The chain combines TRBV19 with TRBJ1-2, with TRBD1 matching 7 bases. This CDR3 spans 15 amino acids. Trimming cost V 4 bases and J 2 bases; bases outside gene matches: 7. CDR1 and CDR2 (germline): LNHDA, SQIVND (reference sequence). The CDR3 reads CASSTRSRGNYGYTF. The CDR3 bases are TGTGCCAGTAGTACCCGGAGCAGGGGGAACTATGGCTACACCTTC.

V is TRBV12-3 or TRBV12-4 and J is TRBJ1-2; TRBD1 is a possible D gene (6 bases). V lost 5 bases, J lost 6 bases, and 13 bases lay in between. The CDR3 loop spans 13 amino acids. This CDR3 reads CASSPTDSNGYTF. CDR3 nucleotides: TGTGCCAGCAGTCCAACGGACAGCAATGGCTACACCTTC.

V is TRBV7-8 and J is TRBJ1-3; no clear D gene. The germline V gene has CDR1 SGHVS and CDR2 FQNEAQ. V lost 4 bases to trimming and J lost 2 bases, with 12 bases between them. The CDR3 contains 15 residues. CDR3 sequence reads: CASSSYNLPGNTIYF. The CDR3 region has the DNA TGTGCCAGCAGCTCCTATAACTTACCTGGAAACACCATATATTTT.

The chain is built from TRBV29-1 and TRBJ2-1; 11 bases map to TRBD1. The germline CDR1 and CDR2 sequences are SQVTM and ANQGSEA. J gave up 8 bases and V 8 bases, and 14 bases lay outside the gene matches. The CDR3 runs to 15 residues. In nucleotides, the CDR3 is TGCAGCTTCTTCTACCCCGGACAGGGGGCGGATGAGCAGTTCTTC. Translation gives CSFFYPGQGADEQFF.

The chain couples TRBV6-2 or TRBV6-3 to TRBJ1-5; D remains unclear. The CDR3 contains 13 residues. CDR1 is MNHEY, CDR2 SVGEGT, per germline. V gave up 6 bases and J gave up 5 bases, with 11 bases separating them. The CDR3: CASSRGRDQPQHF. CDR3 in DNA: TGTGCCAGCAGCCGTGGGAGGGATCAGCCCCAGCATTTT.

CDR3 loop: CASSSGVAGNEQFF. The CDR3 DNA is TGTGCCAGCAGCTCCGGGGTAGCGGGCAATGAGCAGTTCTTC. V and J are TRBV7-9 and TRBJ2-1; 7 bases are a match to TRBD2. CDR1 is SEHNR, CDR2 FQNEAQ, per germline (reference sequence). The trim removed 4 bases at V and 6 bases at J, leaving 6 bases unmatched. CDR3 size: 14 residues. Based on the CDR3 plus reference TRBV7-9 and TRBJ2-1, the full variable domain is DTGVSQNPRHKITKRGQNVTFRCDPISEHNRLYWYRQTLGQGPEFLTYFQNEAQLEKSRLLSDRFSAERPKGSFSTLEIQRTEQGDSAMYLCASSSGVAGNEQFFGPGTRLTVL.

The chain has TRBV3-1 (or the pseudogene TRBV3-2) and TRBJ1-1, with D hard to call. Trimming removed 0 bases from V and 0 bases from J, with 11 bases in between. The germline CDR1 and CDR2 sequences are LGHDT and YNNKEL (reference sequence). This CDR3 is built from 16 residues. The CDR3 sequence is CASSQEYGSLNTEAFF. The CDR3 region has the DNA TGTGCCAGCAGCCAAGAGTACGGGAGTTTGAACACTGAAGCTTTCTTT.

The gene calls are TRBV2 and TRBJ2-6; a weak D match, TRBD1 (6 bases). V lost 4 bases and J lost 3, with 7 bases in between. Germline values: CDR1 SNHLY, CDR2 FYNNEI. The CDR3 totals 14 residues. CDR3 region: CASSGGLGANVLTF. The DNA of the CDR3 is TGTGCCAGCAGTGGGGGGCTTGGGGCCAACGTCCTGACTTTC.

CDR3 DNA: TGTGCCTGGAGTAGGGGGCTGGGCACAGATACGCAGTATTTT. It encodes CAWSRGLGTDTQYF. J is TRBJ2-3 and V is TRBV30; 7 bases line up with TRBD1. The V segment lost 2 bases and the J segment 1 base; nucleotides outside the gene matches: 3. The CDR3 covers 14 residues. CDR1 is GTSNPN and CDR2 is SVGIG in the germline V gene (reference sequence).

V usage is TRBV6-5 and J usage is TRBJ1-1, with 8 positions matching TRBD1. This CDR3 region has 16 residues. V was clipped by 1 base and J by 1 base; unmatched bases: 5. Germline loops: CDR1 MNHEY, CDR2 SVGAGI. The CDR3 region is CASSYYQGASNTEAFF. The CDR3 DNA sequence: TGTGCCAGCAGTTACTATCAGGGGGCATCGAACACTGAAGCTTTCTTT.

This rearrangement joins TRBV19 to TRBJ2-7, with D hard to call. The CDR3 is 14 amino acids. Trimming removed 2 bases from V and 2 bases from J, with 10 bases in between. Germline V gene data show CDR1 as LNHDA and CDR2 as SQIVND (reference sequence). For the CDR3, the DNA is TGTGCCAGTAGTATAACCCCCGGTGCCTACGAGCAGTACTTC. Its translation: CASSITPGAYEQYF.

The chain carries TRBV7-6 and TRBJ2-7, with 7 bases that match TRBD1. V was pared by 3 bases and J by 2 bases, with 10 bases of the junction left unmatched. The CDR3 has 16 amino acids. CDR1 is SGHVS, CDR2 FNYEAQ, per germline. This CDR3 reads CASSLGTGTVAYEQYF. CDR3 DNA sequence: TGTGCCAGCAGCTTGGGAACCGGGACAGTGGCCTACGAGCAGTACTTC.

With respect to this clone: This sample includes further DNA sequences coding for the same CDR3. CDR3 bases: TGTGCCTGGAGTCCCGTAATGAACACTGAAGCTTTCTTT. It specifies CAWSPVMNTEAFF. This rearrangement joins TRBV30 to TRBJ1-1; no definite D call. Per the germline V gene, CDR1 is GTSNPN and CDR2 is SVGIG (reference sequence). This CDR3 comprises 13 residues. The V and J ends lost 2 bases and 0 bases respectively, with 7 bases between them.

The chain is built from TRBV6-5 and TRBJ1-2; 10 bases align to TRBD1. Germline CDR1 is MNHEY and CDR2 is SVGAGI. V lost 6 bases, J lost 4 bases, and 8 bases stayed unmatched. This CDR3 is built from 15 residues. The CDR3 DNA follows: TGTGCCAGCAGCCGAGAGAGGACAGGGGGCTATGGCTACACCTTC. Its protein product is CASSRERTGGYGYTF.

This chain connects TRBV10-3 to TRBJ2-7; 9 bases line up with TRBD2. With 2 bases clipped from V and 0 bases from J, the junction kept 14 bases outside the gene matches. The germline V gene encodes CDR1 ENHRY and CDR2 SYGVKD. CDR3 length: 19 residues. CDR3 DNA sequence: TGTGCCATCAGTGAGGGAGCGGGAGGCATCAATTACGACTCCTACGAGCAGTACTTC. Its translation: CAISEGAGGINYDSYEQYF.

The chain is built from TRBV7-3 and TRBJ2-3, with 11 bases aligning to TRBD2. The V gene's germline CDR1 is SGHTA and CDR2 FQGTGA. J was trimmed by 1 base and V by 1 base; bases with no gene match: 1. CDR3 length: 16 amino acids. The CDR3 region is CASSLSSGGGTDTQYF. The CDR3 DNA reads as TGTGCCAGCAGCTTAAGTAGCGGGGGGGGCACAGATACGCAGTATTTT. The variable domain in full, with the rest retrieved from reference TRBV7-3 and TRBJ2-3, is GAGVSQTPSNKVTEKGKYVELRCDPISGHTALYWYRQSLGQGPEFLIYFQGTGAADDSGLPNDRFFAVRPEGSVSTLKIQRTERGDSAVYLCASSLSSGGGTDTQYFGPGTRLTVL.

This rearrangement joins TRBV27 to TRBJ2-1, with TRBD2 matching 8 bases. Germline assignment: CDR1 MNHEY and CDR2 SMNVEV (reference sequence). The CDR3 runs 14 residues. V shed 4 bases, J shed 7 bases, and the junction held 6 bases outside the gene matches. The CDR3 loop is CASSSGRGGNEQFF. DNA for the CDR3: TGTGCCAGCAGTTCGGGCCGGGGGGGGAATGAGCAGTTCTTC.

The V and J genes are TRBV7-9 and TRBJ1-2, with a tentative D call TRBD1 (5 bases). V lost 5 bases to trimming and J lost 8 bases, with 15 bases between them. The CDR3 has 13 residues. Germline CDR1 and CDR2: SEHNR and FQNEAQ (reference sequence). The chain's CDR3 is CASSRPGPWGYTF. Here the CDR3 DNA reads TGTGCCAGCAGCCGTCCAGGGCCCTGGGGCTACACCTTC. Filled out from reference TRBV7-9 and TRBJ1-2, the complete variable domain reads DTGVSQNPRHKITKRGQNVTFRCDPISEHNRLYWYRQTLGQGPEFLTYFQNEAQLEKSRLLSDRFSAERPKGSFSTLEIQRTEQGDSAMYLCASSRPGPWGYTFGSGTRLTVV.

The sample holds one count of this clone. V gene TRBV7-6 combines with J gene TRBJ2-1, with 12 bases aligning to TRBD2. The V and J ends lost 1 base and 5 bases, in that order; junction bases with no gene match: 0. The CDR3 length is 15 residues. CDR1 and CDR2 (germline): SGHVS, FNYEAQ. The CDR3 spells CASSLGTSGNNEQFF. The DNA for the CDR3 is TGTGCCAGCAGCTTAGGGACTAGCGGGAACAATGAGCAGTTCTTC.

This chain links TRBV27 with TRBJ2-3; 7 bases agree with TRBD1. The germline gives CDR1 MNHEY, CDR2 SMNVEV (reference sequence). The CDR3 length is 16 residues. V was clipped by 6 bases and J by 2 bases; unmatched bases: 11. For the CDR3, the DNA is TGTGCCAGCAGGTCCGGGACAGCCGTTTACACAGATACGCAGTATTTT. Its protein is CASRSGTAVYTDTQYF.

The chain couples TRBV19 to TRBJ1-3, with D maybe TRBD1 (6 bases). The ends were cut back, 6 bases at V and 8 bases at J, with 11 bases in the middle. The CDR3 totals 12 residues. Germline values: CDR1 LNHDA, CDR2 SQIVND (reference sequence). CDR3 sequence: CASSRQDHTIYF. CDR3 sequence (DNA): TGTGCCAGTAGCCGACAGGACCACACCATATATTTT.

For the CDR3, the DNA is TGTGCCAGCAGCCTCCGACTAGCGGGGGCTTCCTACGAGCAGTACTTC. The encoded protein is CASSLRLAGASYEQYF. The V call is TRBV5-5, the J call TRBJ2-7, with 12 bases lining up with TRBD2. CDR1 and CDR2 from the germline V gene are SGHKS and YYEKEE (reference sequence). CDR3 length: 16 amino acids. V shed 4 bases, J shed 1 base, and the junction held 6 bases outside the gene matches.

The J gene is TRBJ1-1, the V gene TRBV5-1; D is ambiguous. CDR3 length: 14 amino acids. Looked up from germline, CDR1 is SGHRS and CDR2 is YFSETQ. V lost 0 bases and J lost 8, with 14 bases in between. The CDR3 coding sequence is TGCGCCAGCAGCTTGGCGTTCGCAGGAGGCGAAGCTTTCTTT. It is translated as CASSLAFAGGEAFF.

The CDR3 DNA sequence: TGTGCCAGCAGTTCCGCCAGGGGCAGGGAGTTTGGAAACACCATATATTTT. It yields the protein CASSSARGREFGNTIYF. The chain has TRBV28 and TRBJ1-3, with D possibly being TRBD1 (6 bases). The CDR3 spans 17 residues. Per germline, CDR1 MDHEN and CDR2 SYDVKM. The V and J ends lost 4 bases and 3 bases respectively, with 19 bases between them.

J is TRBJ1-1 and V is TRBV6-6; TRBD1 is a possible D gene (6 bases). The V gene lost 5 bases and the J gene lost 0 bases, with 19 bases spanning the gap. CDR1 and CDR2 (germline): MNHNY, SVGAGI (reference sequence). The CDR3 covers 17 residues. In DNA, the CDR3 is TGTGCCAGCAGTCACCGAACAGGGACAACGGTGAACACTGAAGCTTTCTTT. Protein product: CASSHRTGTTVNTEAFF.

The CDR3 DNA reads TGTGCCAGCTCACCATTAAATTTGGACAGACAAGAGACCCAGTACTTC. Translating it yields CASSPLNLDRQETQYF. This sequence joins TRBV18 and TRBJ2-5, with D tentatively TRBD1 (6 bases). The V and J ends lost 2 bases and 2 bases respectively, with 15 bases between them. There are 16 residues in the CDR3. The germline V gene has CDR1 KGHSH and CDR2 LQKENI.